A selection of T cell receptor beta chains follows, all from one sample in a study of T cell changes during pregnancy in multiple sclerosis. The method was immunoSEQ multiplex PCR; TCRdb's version includes in-frame clones alone and lacks a portion of them. Altogether tens of thousands of clones are present, nearly 90% being singletons, with the ten largest covering more than 1.5%. Here the sequenced sample was peripheral blood, taken in the first trimester of pregnancy. Receptors originate from a female donor with multiple sclerosis, enrolled in a pregnancy study. Both conserved end residues are part of each CDR3. Fields, in order: clone size, D gene, J gene, V gene, CDR3 DNA, CDR3 protein. D genes are given only for firm matches. Clone size, where shown, is once, few, many, or a class for clones that have expanded.

clone size: NA
D gene: TRBD1
J gene: TRBJ2-3
V gene: TRBV11-2
CDR3 DNA: TGTGCCAGCAGCCCTAGTGGGACAGGTTTCACAGATACGCAGTATTTT
CDR3 protein: CASSPSGTGFTDTQYF

clone size: NA
D gene: NA
J gene: TRBJ1-1
V gene: TRBV5-1
CDR3 DNA: TGCGCCAGCAGCTTGGCCCCGTCTCTGAACACTGAAGCTTTCTTT
CDR3 protein: CASSLAPSLNTEAFF

clone size: NA
D gene: TRBD2
J gene: TRBJ2-7
V gene: TRBV5-1
CDR3 DNA: TGCGCCAGCGGGAACCCCAGTCTAGCGGTAAAAAGCTCCTACGAGCAGTACTTC
CDR3 protein: CASGNPSLAVKSSYEQYF

clone size: NA
D gene: NA
J gene: TRBJ2-2
V gene: TRBV5-6
CDR3 DNA: TGTGCCAGCAGCTTGTACCCCCGGGAGAACGGGGAGCTGTTTTTT
CDR3 protein: CASSLYPRENGELFF

clone size: NA
D gene: TRBD2
J gene: TRBJ2-3
V gene: TRBV4-1
CDR3 DNA: TGCGCCAGCAGCCAGAACGGACTAGCGGGAGATATCGATACGCAGTATTTT
CDR3 protein: CASSQNGLAGDIDTQYF

clone size: NA
D gene: TRBD1
J gene: TRBJ2-2
V gene: TRBV7-3
CDR3 DNA: TGTGCCAGCAGCTTAACGGGGGACAGGGCAAACACCGGGGAGCTGTTTTTT
CDR3 protein: CASSLTGDRANTGELFF

clone size: NA
D gene: TRBD1
J gene: TRBJ2-3
V gene: TRBV5-6
CDR3 DNA: TGTGCCAGCAGCGCTGGACAGGGGGCAGATACGCAGTATTTT
CDR3 protein: CASSAGQGADTQYF

clone size: NA
D gene: TRBD1
J gene: TRBJ1-3
V gene: TRBV5-6
CDR3 DNA: TGTGCCAGCAGCTTGTTCCGGACAGGTGTCAGCTCTGGAAACACCATATATTTT
CDR3 protein: CASSLFRTGVSSGNTIYF

clone size: few
D gene: NA
J gene: TRBJ1-3
V gene: TRBV6-4
CDR3 DNA: TGTGCCAGCAGTGAACAATCTGGAAACACCATATATTTT
CDR3 protein: CASSEQSGNTIYF

clone size: NA
D gene: TRBD1
J gene: TRBJ1-2
V gene: TRBV5-6
CDR3 DNA: TGTGCCAGCAGCGCGAGACAGGGAGGAGGCTACACCTTC
CDR3 protein: CASSARQGGGYTF

clone size: NA
D gene: TRBD2
J gene: TRBJ2-3
V gene: TRBV6-6
CDR3 DNA: TGTGCCAGCCAACTGACTAGCGGGACAAGCACAGATACGCAGTATTTT
CDR3 protein: CASQLTSGTSTDTQYF

clone size: NA
D gene: NA
J gene: TRBJ2-7
V gene: TRBV7-9
CDR3 DNA: TGTGCCAGCAGCCCCGGGGGTTGGGGCTGGTACGAGCAGTACTTC
CDR3 protein: CASSPGGWGWYEQYF

clone size: NA
D gene: NA
J gene: TRBJ1-1
V gene: TRBV4-1
CDR3 DNA: TGCGCCAGCAGCCAAGTTCAAACAGTTTTGAACACTGAAGCTTTCTTT
CDR3 protein: CASSQVQTVLNTEAFF

clone size: NA
D gene: TRBD2
J gene: TRBJ2-7
V gene: TRBV5-1
CDR3 DNA: TGCGCCAGCAGCCCGACTAGCGGGGTCTACGAGCAGTACTTC
CDR3 protein: CASSPTSGVYEQYF

clone size: NA
D gene: TRBD2
J gene: TRBJ2-7
V gene: TRBV28
CDR3 DNA: TGTGCCAGCAGTTACGGACTAGCGGGGAGCTACGAGCAGTACTTC
CDR3 protein: CASSYGLAGSYEQYF

clone size: NA
D gene: TRBD2
J gene: TRBJ2-7
V gene: TRBV9
CDR3 DNA: TGTGCCAGCAGCGTAGCGGGACTAGCGGCTTCCTACGAGCAGTACTTC
CDR3 protein: CASSVAGLAASYEQYF

clone size: NA
D gene: TRBD1
J gene: TRBJ1-4
V gene: TRBV30
CDR3 DNA: TGTGCCTGGAGACAGGGGTTCTCCGGAAAACTGTTTTTT
CDR3 protein: CAWRQGFSGKLFF

clone size: NA
D gene: NA
J gene: TRBJ1-1
V gene: TRBV7-2
CDR3 DNA: TGTGCCAGCAGCTTAGCGATTTCTACAGGGATCGCTTTCTTT
CDR3 protein: CASSLAISTGIAFF

clone size: NA
D gene: TRBD1
J gene: TRBJ2-1
V gene: TRBV5-1
CDR3 DNA: TGCGCCAGCAGCTTGGAGGGGGCCAATTTCCACAATGAGCAGTTCTTC
CDR3 protein: CASSLEGANFHNEQFF

clone size: NA
D gene: NA
J gene: TRBJ1-4
V gene: TRBV7-2
CDR3 DNA: TGTGCCAGCAGCCGGAGGAGTCGAAATGAAAAACTGTTTTTT
CDR3 protein: CASSRRSRNEKLFF

clone size: few
D gene: TRBD1
J gene: TRBJ1-4
V gene: TRBV5-4
CDR3 DNA: TGTGCCAGCAGCTTGACAGGGGGAGGGGAAAAACTGTTTTTT
CDR3 protein: CASSLTGGGEKLFF

clone size: NA
D gene: NA
J gene: TRBJ2-2
V gene: TRBV2
CDR3 DNA: TGTGCCAGCAGCCCCGAACCGGGACAAACGGCGAACACCGGGGAGCTGTTTTTT
CDR3 protein: CASSPEPGQTANTGELFF

clone size: NA
D gene: TRBD1
J gene: TRBJ1-5
V gene: TRBV7-9
CDR3 DNA: TGTGCCAGCAGCTTGGACAGGGTGGATCAGCCCCAGCATTTT
CDR3 protein: CASSLDRVDQPQHF

clone size: NA
D gene: NA
J gene: TRBJ2-5
V gene: TRBV5-5
CDR3 DNA: TGTGCCAGCAGCTCCTGGACAGAAGAGACCCAGTACTTC
CDR3 protein: CASSSWTEETQYF

clone size: many
D gene: TRBD1
J gene: TRBJ1-5
V gene: TRBV6-1
CDR3 DNA: TGTGCCAGCAGTCAAGAGGCGGGACAGGGTTATCAGCCCCAGCATTTT
CDR3 protein: CASSQEAGQGYQPQHF

clone size: NA
D gene: NA
J gene: TRBJ2-3
V gene: TRBV9
CDR3 DNA: TGTGCCAGCAGCGTTGGCGGGCCCCACACAGATACGCAGTATTTT
CDR3 protein: CASSVGGPHTDTQYF

clone size: NA
D gene: TRBD2
J gene: TRBJ2-3
V gene: TRBV6-4
CDR3 DNA: TGTGCCAGCAGTGAACAAGCGGGACTCACAGATACGCAGTATTTT
CDR3 protein: CASSEQAGLTDTQYF

clone size: NA
D gene: NA
J gene: TRBJ2-1
V gene: TRBV19
CDR3 DNA: TGTGCCAGTAGTGTCCACCCTTCCGATAGCGGTTGGAACAATGAGCAGTTCTTC
CDR3 protein: CASSVHPSDSGWNNEQFF

clone size: NA
D gene: NA
J gene: TRBJ1-5
V gene: TRBV6-6
CDR3 DNA: TGTGCCAGCAGTTATCCGGGGGGCGGACAGCCCCAGCATTTT
CDR3 protein: CASSYPGGGQPQHF

clone size: NA
D gene: NA
J gene: TRBJ1-5
V gene: TRBV13
CDR3 DNA: TGTGCCAGCAGCTTTACCCCCTCGGGTCAGCCCCAGCATTTT
CDR3 protein: CASSFTPSGQPQHF